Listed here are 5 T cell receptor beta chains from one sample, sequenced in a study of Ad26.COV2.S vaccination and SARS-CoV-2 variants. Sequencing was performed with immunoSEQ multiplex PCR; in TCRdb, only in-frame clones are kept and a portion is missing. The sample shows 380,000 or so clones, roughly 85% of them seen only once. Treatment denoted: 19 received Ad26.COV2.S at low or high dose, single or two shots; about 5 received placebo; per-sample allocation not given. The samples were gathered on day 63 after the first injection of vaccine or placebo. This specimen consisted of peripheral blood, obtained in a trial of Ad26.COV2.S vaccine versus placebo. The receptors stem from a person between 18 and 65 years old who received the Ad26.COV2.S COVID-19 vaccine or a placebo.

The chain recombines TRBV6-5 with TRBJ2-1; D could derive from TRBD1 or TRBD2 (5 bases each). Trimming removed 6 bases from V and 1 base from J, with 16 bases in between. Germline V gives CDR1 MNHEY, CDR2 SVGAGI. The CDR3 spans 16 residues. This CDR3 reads CASRYRGQASYNEQFF. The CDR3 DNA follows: TGTGCCAGCAGGTACCGGGGCCAAGCGTCCTACAATGAGCAGTTCTTC.

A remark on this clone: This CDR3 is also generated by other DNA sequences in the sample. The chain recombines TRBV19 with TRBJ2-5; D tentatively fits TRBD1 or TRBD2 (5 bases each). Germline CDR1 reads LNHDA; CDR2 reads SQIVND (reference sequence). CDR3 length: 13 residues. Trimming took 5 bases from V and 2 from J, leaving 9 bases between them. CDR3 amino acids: CASSGTSQETQYF. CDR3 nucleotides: TGTGCCAGTAGTGGGACGTCTCAAGAGACCCAGTACTTC.

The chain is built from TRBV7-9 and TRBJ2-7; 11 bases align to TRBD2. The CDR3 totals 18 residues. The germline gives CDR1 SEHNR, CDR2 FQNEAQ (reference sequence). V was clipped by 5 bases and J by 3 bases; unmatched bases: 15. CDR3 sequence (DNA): TGTGCCAGCAGCCGCACGGCCCCATCTAGCGGGAGGATCTACGAGCAGTACTTC. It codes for CASSRTAPSSGRIYEQYF.

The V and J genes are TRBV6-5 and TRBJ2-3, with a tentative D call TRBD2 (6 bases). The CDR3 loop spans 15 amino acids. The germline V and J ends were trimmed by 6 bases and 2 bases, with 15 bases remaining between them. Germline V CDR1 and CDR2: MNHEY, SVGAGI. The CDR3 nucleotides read TGTGCCAGCAGGGGCCCAGGCGGGACCACAGATACGCAGTATTTT. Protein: CASRGPGGTTDTQYF.

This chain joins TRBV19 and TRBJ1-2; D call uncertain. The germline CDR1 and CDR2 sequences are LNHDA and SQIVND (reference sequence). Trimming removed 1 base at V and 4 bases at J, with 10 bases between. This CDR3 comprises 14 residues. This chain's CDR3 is CASSIGGPLYGYTF. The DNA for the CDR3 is TGTGCCAGTAGTATAGGAGGCCCACTCTATGGCTACACCTTC.